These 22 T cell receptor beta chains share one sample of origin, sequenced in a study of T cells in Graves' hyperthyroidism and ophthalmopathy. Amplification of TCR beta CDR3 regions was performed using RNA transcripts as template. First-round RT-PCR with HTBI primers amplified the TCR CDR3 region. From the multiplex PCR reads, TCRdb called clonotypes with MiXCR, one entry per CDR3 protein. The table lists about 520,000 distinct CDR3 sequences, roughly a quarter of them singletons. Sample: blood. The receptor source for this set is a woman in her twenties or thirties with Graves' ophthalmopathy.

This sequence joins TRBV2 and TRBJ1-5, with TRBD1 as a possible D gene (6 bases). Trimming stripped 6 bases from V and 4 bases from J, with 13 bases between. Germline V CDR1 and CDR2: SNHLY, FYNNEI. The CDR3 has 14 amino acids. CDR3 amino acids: CASRPDRTNQPQHF. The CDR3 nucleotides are TGTGCCAGCAGGCCCGACAGGACTAATCAGCCCCAGCATTTT. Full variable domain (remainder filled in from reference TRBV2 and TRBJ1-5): EPEVTQTPSHQVTQMGQEVILRCVPISNHLYFYWYRQILGQKVEFLVSFYNNEISEKSEIFDDQFSVERPDGSNFTLKIRSTKLEDSAMYFCASRPDRTNQPQHFGDGTRLSIL.

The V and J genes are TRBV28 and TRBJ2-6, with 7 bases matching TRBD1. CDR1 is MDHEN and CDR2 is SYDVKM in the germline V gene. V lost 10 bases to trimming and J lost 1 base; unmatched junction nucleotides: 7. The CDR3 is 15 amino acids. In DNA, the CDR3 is TGTGCCACCATTGCAGGGGGTTCTGGGGCCAACGTCCTGACTTTC. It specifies CATIAGGSGANVLTF.

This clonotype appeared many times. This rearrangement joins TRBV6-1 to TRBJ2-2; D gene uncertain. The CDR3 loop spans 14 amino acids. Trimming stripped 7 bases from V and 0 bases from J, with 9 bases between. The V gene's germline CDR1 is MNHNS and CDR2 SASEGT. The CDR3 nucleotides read TGTGCCAGCACGACTGCAACGAACACCGGGGAGCTGTTTTTT. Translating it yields CASTTATNTGELFF.

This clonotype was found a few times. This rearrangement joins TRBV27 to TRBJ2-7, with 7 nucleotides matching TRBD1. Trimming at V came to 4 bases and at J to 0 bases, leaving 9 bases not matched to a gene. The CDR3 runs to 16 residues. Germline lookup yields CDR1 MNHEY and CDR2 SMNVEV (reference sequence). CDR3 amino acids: CASSSFGTAVSYEQYF. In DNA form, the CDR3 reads TGTGCCAGCAGTTCTTTCGGGACAGCGGTCTCCTACGAGCAGTACTTC.

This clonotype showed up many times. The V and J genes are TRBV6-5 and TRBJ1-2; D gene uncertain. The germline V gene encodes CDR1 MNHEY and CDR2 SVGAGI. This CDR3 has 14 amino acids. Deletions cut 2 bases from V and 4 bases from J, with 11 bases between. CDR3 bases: TGTGCCAGCAGTTACGGGTCGGACGGCTATGGCTACACCTTC. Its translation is CASSYGSDGYGYTF.

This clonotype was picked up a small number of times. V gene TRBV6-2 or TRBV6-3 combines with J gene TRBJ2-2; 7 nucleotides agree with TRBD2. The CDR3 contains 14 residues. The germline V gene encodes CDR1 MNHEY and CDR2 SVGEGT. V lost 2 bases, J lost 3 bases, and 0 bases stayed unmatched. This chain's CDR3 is CASSYTSDTGELFF. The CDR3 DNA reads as TGTGCCAGCAGTTACACTAGCGACACCGGGGAGCTGTTTTTT.

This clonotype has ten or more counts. CDR3 protein: CAISESRPDRGTGNTIYF. The CDR3 coding sequence is TGTGCCATCAGTGAGTCGAGACCAGACAGGGGAACTGGAAACACCATATATTTT. This rearrangement joins TRBV10-3 to TRBJ1-3, with 8 positions matching TRBD1. The CDR3 extends over 18 amino acids. The V segment lost 0 bases and the J segment 2 bases; nucleotides outside the gene matches: 9. Germline loops: CDR1 ENHRY, CDR2 SYGVKD.

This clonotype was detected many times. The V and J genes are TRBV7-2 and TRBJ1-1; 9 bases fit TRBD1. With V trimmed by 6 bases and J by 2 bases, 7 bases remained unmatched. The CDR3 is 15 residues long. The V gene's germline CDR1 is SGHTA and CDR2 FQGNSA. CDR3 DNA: TGTGCCAGCAGTCTAAGGACAGGGGTAAACACTGAAGCTTTCTTT. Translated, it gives CASSLRTGVNTEAFF. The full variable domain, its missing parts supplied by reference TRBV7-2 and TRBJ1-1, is GAGVSQSPSNKVTEKGKDVELRCDPISGHTALYWYRQSLGQGLEFLIYFQGNSAPDKSGLPSDRFSAERTGGSVSTLTIQRTQQEDSAVYLCASSLRTGVNTEAFFGQGTRLTVV.

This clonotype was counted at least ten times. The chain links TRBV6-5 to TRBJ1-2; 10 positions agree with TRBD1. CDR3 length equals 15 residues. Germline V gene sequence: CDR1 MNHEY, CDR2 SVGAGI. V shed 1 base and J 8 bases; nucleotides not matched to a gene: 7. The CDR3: CASSYYGTGAGGYTF. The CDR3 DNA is TGTGCCAGCAGTTACTATGGGACAGGGGCAGGCGGCTACACCTTC.

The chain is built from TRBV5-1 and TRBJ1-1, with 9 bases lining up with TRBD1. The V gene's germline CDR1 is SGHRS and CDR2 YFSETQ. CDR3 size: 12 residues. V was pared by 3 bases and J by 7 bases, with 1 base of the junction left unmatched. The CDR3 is CASSSGQGEAFF. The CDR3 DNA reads TGCGCCAGCAGCTCGGGACAGGGTGAAGCTTTCTTT.

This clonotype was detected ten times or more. The CDR3, as DNA: TGTGCCAGCAGCTTTTTCTCCCGCAGGACTGAAGCTTTCTTT. It translates to CASSFFSRRTEAFF. The chain carries TRBV5-5 and TRBJ1-1, with D unclear. The germline V gene has CDR1 SGHKS and CDR2 YYEKEE (reference sequence). This CDR3 is built from 14 residues. Trimming took off 2 bases at V and 5 bases at J, with 13 bases between the two ends.

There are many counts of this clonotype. CDR3: CASSQDVGSNTGELFF. The CDR3 DNA reads as TGTGCCAGCAGCCAAGATGTGGGGTCGAACACCGGGGAGCTGTTTTTT. The rearrangement links TRBV14 to TRBJ2-2, with D uncertain. The V gene lost 0 bases and the J gene lost 0 bases, with 8 bases spanning the gap. The CDR3 has 16 residues. Germline lookup yields CDR1 SGHDN and CDR2 FVKESK.

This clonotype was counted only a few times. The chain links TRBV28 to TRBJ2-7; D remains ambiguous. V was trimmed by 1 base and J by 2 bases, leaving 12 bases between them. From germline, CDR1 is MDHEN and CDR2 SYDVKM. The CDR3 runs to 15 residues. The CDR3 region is CASSLLSQSAYEQYF. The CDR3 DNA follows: TGTGCCAGCAGTTTATTGAGCCAATCGGCCTACGAGCAGTACTTC.

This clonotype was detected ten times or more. CDR3 in amino acids: CATSDFGTGLTETQYF. The DNA for the CDR3 is TGTGCCACCAGTGATTTCGGGACAGGGCTAACGGAGACCCAGTACTTC. The rearrangement uses TRBV24-1 and TRBJ2-5; 9 nucleotides agree with TRBD1. The CDR3 has 16 amino acids. The ends lost 1 base at V and 5 bases at J; junction bases unmatched: 7. Germline values: CDR1 KGHDR, CDR2 SFDVKD.

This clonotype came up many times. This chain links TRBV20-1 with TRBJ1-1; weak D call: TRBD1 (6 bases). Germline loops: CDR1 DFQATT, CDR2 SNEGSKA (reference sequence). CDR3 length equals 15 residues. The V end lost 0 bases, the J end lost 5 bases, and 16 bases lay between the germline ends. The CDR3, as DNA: TGCAGTGCTAGAGATGGGGGGCAGGGGATGACTGAAGCTTTCTTT. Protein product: CSARDGGQGMTEAFF.

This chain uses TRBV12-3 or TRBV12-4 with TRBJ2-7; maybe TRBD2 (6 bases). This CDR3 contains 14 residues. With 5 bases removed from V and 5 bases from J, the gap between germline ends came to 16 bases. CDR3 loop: CASSLRLDPNEQYF. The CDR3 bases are TGTGCCAGCAGTCTGAGACTAGATCCGAACGAGCAGTACTTC.

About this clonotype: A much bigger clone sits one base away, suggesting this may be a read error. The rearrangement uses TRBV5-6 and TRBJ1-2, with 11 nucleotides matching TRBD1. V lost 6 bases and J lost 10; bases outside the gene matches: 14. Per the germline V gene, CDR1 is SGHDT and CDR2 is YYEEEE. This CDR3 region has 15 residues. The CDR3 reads CASTPLGQGANVYTF. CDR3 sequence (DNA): TGTGCCAGCACCCCTTTAGGACAGGGGGCTAATGTCTACACCTTC.

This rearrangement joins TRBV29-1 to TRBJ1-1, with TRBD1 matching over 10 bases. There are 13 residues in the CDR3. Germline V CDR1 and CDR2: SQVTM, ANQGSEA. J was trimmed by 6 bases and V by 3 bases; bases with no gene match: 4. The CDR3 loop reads CSVDGGQGSEAFF. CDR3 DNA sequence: TGCAGCGTTGATGGGGGACAGGGGTCTGAAGCTTTCTTT.

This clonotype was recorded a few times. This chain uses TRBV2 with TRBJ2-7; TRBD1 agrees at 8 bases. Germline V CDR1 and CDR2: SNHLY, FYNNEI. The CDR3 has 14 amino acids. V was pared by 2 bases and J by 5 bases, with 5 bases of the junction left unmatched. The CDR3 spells CASSEFRTGNEQYF. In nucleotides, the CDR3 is TGTGCCAGCAGTGAATTCCGGACAGGGAACGAGCAGTACTTC.

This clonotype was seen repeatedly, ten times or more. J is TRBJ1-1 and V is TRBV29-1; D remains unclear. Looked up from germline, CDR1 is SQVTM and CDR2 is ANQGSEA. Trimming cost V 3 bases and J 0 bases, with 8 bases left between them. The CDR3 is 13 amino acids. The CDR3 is CSVEAAVNTEAFF. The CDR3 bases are TGCAGCGTTGAGGCGGCTGTGAACACTGAAGCTTTCTTT. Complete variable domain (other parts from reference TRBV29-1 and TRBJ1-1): SAVISQKPSRDICQRGTSLTIQCQVDSQVTMMFWYRQQPGQSLTLIATANQGSEATYESGFVIDKFPISRPNLTFSTLTVSNMSPEDSSIYLCSVEAAVNTEAFFGQGTRLTVV.

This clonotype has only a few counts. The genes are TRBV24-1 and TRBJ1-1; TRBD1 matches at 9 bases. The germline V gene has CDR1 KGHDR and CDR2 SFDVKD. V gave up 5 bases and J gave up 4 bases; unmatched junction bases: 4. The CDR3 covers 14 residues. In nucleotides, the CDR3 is TGTGCCACCAGTGCCGCGGACAGGGGCACTGAAGCTTTCTTT. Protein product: CATSAADRGTEAFF.

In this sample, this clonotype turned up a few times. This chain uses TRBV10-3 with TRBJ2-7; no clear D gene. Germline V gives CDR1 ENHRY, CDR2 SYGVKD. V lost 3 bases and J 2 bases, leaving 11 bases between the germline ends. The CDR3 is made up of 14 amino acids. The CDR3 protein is CAISEYELPYEQYF. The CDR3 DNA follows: TGTGCCATCAGTGAATATGAACTACCCTACGAGCAGTACTTC.